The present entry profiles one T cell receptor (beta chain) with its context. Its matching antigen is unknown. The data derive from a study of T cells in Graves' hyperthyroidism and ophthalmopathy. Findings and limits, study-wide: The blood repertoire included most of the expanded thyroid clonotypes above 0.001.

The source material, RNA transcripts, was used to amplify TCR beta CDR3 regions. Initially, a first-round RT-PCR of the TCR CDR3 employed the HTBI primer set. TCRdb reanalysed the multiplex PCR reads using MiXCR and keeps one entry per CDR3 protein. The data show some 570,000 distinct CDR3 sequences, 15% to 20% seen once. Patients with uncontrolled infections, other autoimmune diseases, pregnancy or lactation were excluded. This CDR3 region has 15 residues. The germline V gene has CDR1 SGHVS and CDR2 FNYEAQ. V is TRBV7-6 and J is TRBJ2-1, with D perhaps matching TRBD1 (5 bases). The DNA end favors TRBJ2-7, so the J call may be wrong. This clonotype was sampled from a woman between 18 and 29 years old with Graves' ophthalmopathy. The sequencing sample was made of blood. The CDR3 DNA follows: TGTGCCAGCAACTCAGGGATCCTCTCCTACAATGAGCAGTACTTC. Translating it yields CASNSGILSYNEQYF.